Reported below is one T cell receptor beta chain. Only in-frame clones appear in the TCRdb table, and some are missing; sequencing was by immunoSEQ multiplex PCR. The sample lists under 95,000 clones; about 93% were seen once. This sample stems from a study of T cell changes during pregnancy in multiple sclerosis. The V gene's germline CDR1 is MDHEN and CDR2 SYDVKM. The CDR3 spans 15 residues. V was cut by 7 bases and J by 0 bases, with 13 bases left in between. Sequencing used CD4+ T cells from peripheral blood mononuclear cells, obtained before pregnancy. The TCR comes from a female donor with multiple sclerosis, enrolled in a pregnancy study. The J gene is TRBJ2-4, the V gene TRBV28, with D possibly TRBD2 on 6 matching bases. CDR3 sequence reads: CASTLAGRAKNIQYF. CDR3 coding DNA: TGTGCCAGCACCTTGGCCGGGAGAGCCAAAAACATTCAGTACTTC.